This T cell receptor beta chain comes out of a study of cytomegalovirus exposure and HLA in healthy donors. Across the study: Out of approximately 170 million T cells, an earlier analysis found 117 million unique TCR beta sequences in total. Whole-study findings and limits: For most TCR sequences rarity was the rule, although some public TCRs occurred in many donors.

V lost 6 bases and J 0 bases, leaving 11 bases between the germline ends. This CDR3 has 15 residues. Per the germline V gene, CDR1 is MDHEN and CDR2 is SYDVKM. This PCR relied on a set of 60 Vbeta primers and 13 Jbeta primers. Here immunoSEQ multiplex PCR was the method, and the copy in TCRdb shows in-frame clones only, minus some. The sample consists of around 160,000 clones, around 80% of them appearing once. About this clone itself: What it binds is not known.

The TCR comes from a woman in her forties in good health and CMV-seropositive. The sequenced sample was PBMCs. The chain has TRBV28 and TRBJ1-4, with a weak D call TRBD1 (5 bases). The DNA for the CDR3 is TGTGCCAGCAGCCCGGCAGGGACAACTAATGAAAAACTGTTTTTT. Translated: CASSPAGTTNEKLFF.